The source of this T cell receptor (beta chain) is a study of T cell repertoires in ileal Crohn's disease. Study as a whole: Operated complications were stricturing disease (roughly 60%) and penetrating disease (roughly 39%).

Trimming removed 4 bases from V and 3 bases from J, with 10 bases in between. This CDR3 region has 15 residues. CDR1 and CDR2 from the germline V gene are MNHEY and SVGAGI. Using immunoSEQ multiplex PCR, the repertoire was profiled, and TCRdb retains in-frame clones only, with some absent. The data hold 13,000 to 15,000 clones, with 80% to 85% observed a single time. The receptor was isolated from an adult with Crohn's disease. The V and J genes are TRBV6-5 and TRBJ1-6; D possibly corresponds to TRBD1 (6 bases). The sequencing input was ileal tissue. This CDR3 is CASSFEDSYNSPLHF. DNA for the CDR3: TGTGCCAGCAGTTTTGAGGACAGCTATAATTCACCCCTCCACTTT.